What follows are 20 T cell receptor beta chains derived from one specimen sequenced in a study of OX40 agonist ivuxolimab in advanced cancers. TCRdb keeps only in-frame clones here, not all; method: immunoSEQ multiplex PCR. The sample shows 90,000 to 120,000 clones, 85% to 95% of them seen only once. This material consisted of CD4+ or CD8+ T cells sorted from blood, taken in a trial of the OX40 agonist ivuxolimab. The receptors stem from an adult with an advanced solid tumor such as melanoma, head and neck, liver or kidney cancer.

The chain uses TRBV5-1 and TRBJ2-5; 11 nucleotides match TRBD2. Trimming took 0 bases from V and 0 from J; bases not matched to a gene: 7. Germline CDR1 reads SGHRS; CDR2 reads YFSETQ. The CDR3 has 18 residues. CDR3 amino acids: CASSLGLAGGLYQETQYF. CDR3 DNA: TGCGCCAGCAGCTTGGGGCTAGCGGGAGGCTTGTACCAAGAGACCCAGTACTTC.

This clone was recorded only once. The chain recombines TRBV7-6 with TRBJ2-1, with 8 bases fitting TRBD2. This CDR3 spans 16 amino acids. Losses at the gene ends were 5 bases for V and 5 bases for J; bases not matched to a gene: 11. Germline assignment: CDR1 SGHVS and CDR2 FNYEAQ. CDR3 amino acids: CASSPFPGLVNNEQFF. The DNA of the CDR3 is TGTGCCAGCAGCCCATTTCCGGGACTAGTAAACAATGAGCAGTTCTTC.

The rearrangement uses TRBV29-1 and TRBJ1-3; D remains unclear. Germline V CDR1 and CDR2: SQVTM, ANQGSEA. This CDR3 region has 12 residues. Trimming stripped 4 bases from V and 0 bases from J, with 4 bases between. The CDR3 reads CSVASSGNTIYF. Written as DNA, the CDR3 is TGCAGCGTTGCCAGCTCTGGAAACACCATATATTTT.

This chain links TRBV12-5 with TRBJ1-1, with 8 bases fitting TRBD1. Trimming at V came to 6 bases and at J to 8 bases, leaving 14 bases not matched to a gene. The CDR3 covers 15 residues. Germline CDR1 reads LGHNT; CDR2 reads FRNRAP. Here the CDR3 reads CASGSTGAGTDEAFF. The CDR3 DNA sequence: TGTGCTAGTGGATCGACAGGGGCAGGGACGGACGAAGCTTTCTTT.

The V gene is TRBV10-3, the J gene TRBJ2-2; D not resolved. The CDR3 spans 12 residues. Germline values: CDR1 ENHRY, CDR2 SYGVKD. Trimming cost V 9 bases and J 4 bases, with 9 bases left between them. For the CDR3, the DNA is TGTGCCATTATAGCCGGCACCGGGGAGCTGTTTTTT. Its protein product is CAIIAGTGELFF.

The V gene is TRBV19, the J gene TRBJ2-1, with 8 bases aligning to TRBD2. CDR3 length equals 16 residues. Germline assignment: CDR1 LNHDA and CDR2 SQIVND (reference sequence). J lost 0 bases, V lost 6 bases, and 7 bases had no gene match. The CDR3 loop reads CASRRTGTSSYNEQFF. The CDR3 nucleotides are TGTGCCAGTAGAAGAACCGGGACTAGCTCCTACAATGAGCAGTTCTTC. Full variable domain (remainder filled in from reference TRBV19 and TRBJ2-1): DGGITQSPKYLFRKEGQNVTLSCEQNLNHDAMYWYRQDPGQGLRLIYYSQIVNDFQKGDIAEGYSVSREKKESFPLTVTSAQKNPTAFYLCASRRTGTSSYNEQFFGPGTRLTVL.

Concerning this clone: The same CDR3 can be traced to other DNA sequences in this sample. This chain links TRBV7-3 with TRBJ2-2; 8 bases map to TRBD2. V shed 0 bases, J shed 2 bases, and the junction held 2 bases outside the gene matches. CDR3 length: 16 residues. Germline lookup yields CDR1 SGHTA and CDR2 FQGTGA. This CDR3 is CASSLTSGSNTGELFF. The CDR3 nucleotides read TGTGCCAGCAGCTTAACCAGCGGGAGTAACACCGGGGAGCTGTTTTTT.

This chain's CDR3 is CASRVRGTGYTF. In nucleotides, the CDR3 is TGTGCCAGCAGGGTTAGAGGGACCGGCTACACCTTC. The rearrangement links TRBV28 to TRBJ1-2; perhaps TRBD1 as D (5 bases). This CDR3 is built from 12 residues. Per the germline V gene, CDR1 is MDHEN and CDR2 is SYDVKM. V was clipped by 6 bases and J by 8 bases, with 13 bases between them.

V and J are TRBV11-3 and TRBJ2-7, with no clear D. The V and J ends lost 1 base and 6 bases respectively, with 7 bases between them. Germline values: CDR1 SGHNT, CDR2 YENEEA. This CDR3 comprises 12 residues. The CDR3 region is CASSLGGGEQYF. The DNA for the CDR3 is TGTGCCAGCAGCTTAGGGGGTGGCGAGCAGTACTTC.

The rearrangement uses TRBV5-1 and TRBJ2-3; D is unresolved. The CDR3 is 14 residues long. CDR1 is SGHRS and CDR2 is YFSETQ in the germline V gene. V was clipped by 2 bases and J by 11 bases, with 18 bases between them. CDR3 nucleotides: TGCGCCAGCAGCTTAGAGTCGGTAGGGTTTATGCAGTATTTT. Translated: CASSLESVGFMQYF.

The gene calls are TRBV5-5 and TRBJ1-1; TRBD1 aligns across 7 bases. Germline-derived CDR1 and CDR2 are SGHKS and YYEKEE (reference sequence). V lost 1 base to trimming and J lost 4 bases; unmatched junction nucleotides: 4. This CDR3 is 14 amino acids long. The CDR3 loop reads CASSLLAGGTEAFF. In nucleotides, the CDR3 is TGTGCCAGCAGCTTGCTGGCAGGGGGCACTGAAGCTTTCTTT.

This chain connects TRBV7-9 to TRBJ2-2; D could derive from TRBD1 or TRBD2 (5 bases each). Germline loops: CDR1 SEHNR, CDR2 FQNEAQ (reference sequence). The V gene lost 4 bases and the J gene lost 4 bases, with 16 bases spanning the gap. The CDR3 is made up of 16 amino acids. As DNA, the CDR3 is TGTGCCAGCAGCTCCTACACTGAGGGGTTCACCGGGGAGCTGTTTTTT. It translates to CASSSYTEGFTGELFF.

V is TRBV28 and J is TRBJ2-3, with 12 bases that match TRBD2. The CDR3 consists of 18 residues. Germline CDR1 is MDHEN and CDR2 is SYDVKM. Trimming took 0 bases from V and 0 from J; bases not matched to a gene: 4. The CDR3 reads CASSLWTSGSSSTDTQYF. The CDR3 DNA sequence: TGTGCCAGCAGTTTATGGACTAGCGGGAGTTCAAGCACAGATACGCAGTATTTT. The full variable domain, rest sourced from reference TRBV28 and TRBJ2-3, is DVKVTQSSRYLVKRTGEKVFLECVQDMDHENMFWYRQDPGLGLRLIYFSYDVKMKEKGDIPEGYSVSREKKERFSLILESASTNQTSMYLCASSLWTSGSSSTDTQYFGPGTRLTVL.

The J gene is TRBJ2-5, the V gene TRBV7-9; 7 nucleotides agree with TRBD2. The CDR3 contains 15 residues. Germline V gene sequence: CDR1 SEHNR, CDR2 FQNEAQ (reference sequence). Trimming cost V 6 bases and J 4 bases; bases outside gene matches: 11. CDR3 protein: CASSPTSQLGETQYF. The CDR3 bases are TGTGCCAGCAGTCCGACTAGCCAGTTGGGAGAGACCCAGTACTTC.

This chain links TRBV6-6 with TRBJ2-7; TRBD1 matches at 10 bases. Trimming cost V 5 bases and J 4 bases; bases outside gene matches: 8. Germline CDR1 is MNHNY and CDR2 is SVGAGI (reference sequence). CDR3 length: 15 residues. The DNA for the CDR3 is TGTGCCAGCAGTGGACTTGGGACAGGGGCGTACGAGCAGTACTTC. This gives the protein CASSGLGTGAYEQYF.

The rearrangement joins TRBV28 to TRBJ1-3, with a possible D match to TRBD1 (6 bases). CDR1 and CDR2 (germline): MDHEN, SYDVKM. V lost 6 bases, J lost 0 bases, and 9 bases lay in between. The CDR3 has 14 amino acids. The CDR3 spells CASRTGGSGNTIYF. The DNA for the CDR3 is TGTGCCAGCAGGACAGGAGGCTCTGGAAACACCATATATTTT.

The genes are TRBV11-2 and TRBJ2-2, with a weak D call TRBD1 (6 bases). The CDR3 consists of 15 residues. Germline-derived CDR1 and CDR2 are SGHAT and FQNNGV. The ends were cut back, 5 bases at V and 0 bases at J, with 10 bases in the middle. CDR3 residues: CASSLDSPNTGELFF. The CDR3 DNA reads TGTGCCAGCAGCCTGGACAGTCCGAACACCGGGGAGCTGTTTTTT.

The chain carries TRBV28 and TRBJ1-2; 9 nucleotides line up with TRBD1. Germline values: CDR1 MDHEN, CDR2 SYDVKM. The trim removed 5 bases at V and 8 bases at J, leaving 6 bases unmatched. The CDR3 extends over 13 amino acids. DNA of the CDR3: TGTGCCAGCAGTGGGGACAGGGTAAGGGGCTACACCTTC. This sequence encodes CASSGDRVRGYTF.

This sequence joins TRBV9 and TRBJ1-1; 10 bases agree with TRBD1. With V trimmed by 0 bases and J by 10 bases, 6 bases remained unmatched. Germline V gene lookup returns CDR1 SGDLS and CDR2 YYNGEE. CDR3 length: 14 amino acids. CDR3 nucleotide sequence: TGTGCCAGCAGCGTAGACGGGACAGGGGTTTCAGCTTTCTTT. Amino acids: CASSVDGTGVSAFF. Supplemented by reference TRBV9 and TRBJ1-1, the full variable domain reads DSGVTQTPKHLITATGQRVTLRCSPRSGDLSVYWYQQSLDQGLQFLIQYYNGEERAKGNILERFSAQQFPDLHSELNLSSLELGDSALYFCASSVDGTGVSAFFGQGTRLTVV.

The genes are TRBV4-2 and TRBJ1-1; D is perhaps TRBD1 (5 bases). Germline V CDR1 and CDR2: LGHNA, YNFKEQ. The CDR3 has 18 residues. V was cut by 1 base and J by 2 bases, with 20 bases left in between. DNA for the CDR3: TGTGCCAGCAGCCAAGCGTATCAGGGAGGCTCAGGAAACACTGAAGCTTTCTTT. It translates to CASSQAYQGGSGNTEAFF.